The 5 T cell receptor beta chains given below trace back to one sample, sequenced in a study of T cells in lung cancer brain metastases (dated by TCRdb to about 2018). Library creation used the immunoSEQ multiplex PCR assay. Entries here come from immuneACCESS through TCRdb and include only in-frame sequences with V and J called. Some clones fail to appear in such tables; in the studies checked, an unresolved V gene covers under half of the shortfall, and the cause of the remainder is unknown. Within this sample are nearly 2,500 clones, with 75% to 95% of them counted one time only. The top ten clonotypes cover over 3% of the sample. Specimen: tumor tissue from a brain metastasis. The sample's cell subset or site label, in plain terms: paired resected brain metastasis. The receptors derive from a man aged 65 to 85 with non-small cell lung cancer that had spread to the brain.

V gene TRBV25-1 combines with J gene TRBJ1-5; TRBD1 matches at 9 bases. Germline assignment: CDR1 MGHDK and CDR2 SYGVNS. The CDR3 sequence is 16 residues long. V trimming: 1 base; J trimming: 4 bases; junction bases outside the gene matches: 5. In DNA form, the CDR3 reads TGTGCCAGCAGTGAATGGGGGACAGGGATTAATCAGCCCCAGCATTTT. Its translation: CASSEWGTGINQPQHF.

The table lists this clone with a count of one. The sample holds other DNA sequences that translate to the same CDR3. The rearrangement joins TRBV6-4 to TRBJ2-5; tentative D call: TRBD2 (5 bases). Germline CDR1 is MRHNA and CDR2 is SNTAGT. The CDR3 totals 13 residues. Trimming removed 3 bases from V and 4 bases from J, with 9 bases in between. The CDR3 here is CASSEQGGETQYF. Written as DNA, the CDR3 is TGTGCCAGCAGTGAACAAGGAGGAGAGACCCAGTACTTC.

The rearrangement links TRBV5-1 to TRBJ1-1; tentatively, D is TRBD1 (6 bases). The CDR3 is 15 residues long. The V and J ends lost 1 base and 3 bases respectively, with 13 bases between them. CDR1 is SGHRS and CDR2 is YFSETQ in the germline V gene. This chain's CDR3 is CASSLRSGGYTEAFF. DNA of the CDR3: TGCGCCAGCAGCTTGAGGTCGGGGGGCTACACTGAAGCTTTCTTT. The whole variable domain, filled in from reference TRBV5-1 and TRBJ1-1, reads KAGVTQTPRYLIKTRGQQVTLSCSPISGHRSVSWYQQTPGQGLQFLFEYFSETQRNKGNFPGRFSGRQFSNSRSEMNVSTLELGDSALYLCASSLRSGGYTEAFFGQGTRLTVV.

The rearrangement links TRBV7-2 to TRBJ1-2, with 7 bases identical to TRBD1. Germline CDR1 is SGHTA and CDR2 is FQGNSA. V lost 3 bases to trimming and J lost 3 bases; unmatched junction nucleotides: 7. The CDR3 extends over 15 amino acids. CDR3 in DNA: TGTGCCAGCAGCTTGACAGGGCCCCTTGACTATGGCTACACCTTC. It specifies CASSLTGPLDYGYTF.

The chain joins TRBV29-1 to TRBJ2-1; TRBD1 aligns across 7 bases. The germline CDR1 and CDR2 sequences are SQVTM and ANQGSEA. The CDR3 sequence is 13 residues long. V gave up 2 bases and J gave up 6 bases; unmatched junction bases: 4. In DNA, the CDR3 is TGCAGCGTTGAAACAGGGGCCGGCAATGAGCAGTTCTTC. This gives the protein CSVETGAGNEQFF.